The next 24 T cell receptor beta chains were all read from a single sample in a study of a mutant IDH1 vaccine in newly diagnosed glioma. Only in-frame clones appear in the TCRdb table, and some are missing; sequencing was by immunoSEQ multiplex PCR. The sample includes 45,000 to 60,000 clones, around 80% of them seen just once. The sample's time point: week 5, during vaccination. Vaccination comprised doses that each held 300 ug of mutant IDH1 20-mer peptide, plus topical imiquimod. No antigen has been assigned to these receptors. The material was PBMCs, obtained from a glioma patient whose treatment included an IDH1 peptide vaccine. All receptors derive from a man in his fifties or sixties with glioma.

This clone occurred a few times. The chain employs TRBV7-8 and TRBJ2-2, with 11 bases that match TRBD1. V shed 5 bases and J 6 bases; nucleotides not matched to a gene: 8. The CDR3 spans 16 residues. Looked up from germline, CDR1 is SGHVS and CDR2 is FQNEAQ. CDR3 DNA: TGTGCCAGCAGCCCTCCCGGACAGGGGGCTTCCGGGGAGCTGTTTTTT. Amino acids: CASSPPGQGASGELFF.

The CDR3: CASGTGRNRRPSPDTQYF. CDR3 sequence (DNA): TGTGCCTCCGGGACGGGACGTAACCGGCGACCTTCCCCAGATACGCAGTATTTT. The rearrangement links TRBV5-4 to TRBJ2-3; D possibly uses TRBD1 or TRBD2 (5 bases each). The V end was cut by 10 bases, the J end by 4 bases, with 31 bases between. CDR3 size: 18 residues. From germline, CDR1 is SGHNT and CDR2 YYREEE (reference sequence).

V gene TRBV19 combines with J gene TRBJ1-2, with D possibly TRBD1 on 6 matching bases. This CDR3 region has 14 residues. Trimming took 7 bases from V and 5 from J, leaving 17 bases between them. Per germline, CDR1 LNHDA and CDR2 SQIVND (reference sequence). This chain's CDR3 is CASKKGDRLYGYTF. The DNA for the CDR3 is TGTGCCAGTAAAAAAGGTGACAGGCTTTATGGCTACACCTTC.

The rearrangement joins TRBV7-8 to TRBJ1-5, with D possibly matching TRBD1 (6 bases). The CDR3 runs 16 residues. Germline loops: CDR1 SGHVS, CDR2 FQNEAQ. V was cut by 5 bases and J by 6 bases, with 20 bases left in between. CDR3 protein: CASSLYPQGDIQPQHF. In DNA, the CDR3 is TGTGCCAGCAGCCTTTACCCACAGGGAGACATTCAGCCCCAGCATTTT.

The V gene is TRBV2, the J gene TRBJ2-1; 7 bases align to TRBD1. The ends lost 2 bases at V and 7 bases at J; junction bases unmatched: 14. This CDR3 has 17 residues. The germline gives CDR1 SNHLY, CDR2 FYNNEI. This chain's CDR3 is CASSESWDRTFRNEQFF. As DNA, the CDR3 is TGTGCCAGCAGTGAATCCTGGGACAGAACCTTTCGGAATGAGCAGTTCTTC.

The V gene is TRBV7-3, the J gene TRBJ2-5, with D perhaps TRBD2 (5 bases). Germline loops: CDR1 SGHTA, CDR2 FQGTGA. Trimming took 5 bases from V and 3 from J, leaving 10 bases between them. This CDR3 comprises 13 residues. The CDR3 DNA is TGTGCCAGCAGCCCGGGGAGCAAAGAGACCCAGTACTTC. Protein sequence: CASSPGSKETQYF.

V and J are TRBV6-5 and TRBJ1-5; D is possibly TRBD1 (6 bases). CDR3 size: 15 residues. CDR1 MNHEY and CDR2 SVGAGI come from the germline V gene. V was clipped by 0 bases and J by 7 bases, with 13 bases between them. The CDR3 DNA follows: TGTGCCAGCAGTTACTCCGGGGGCTCGGGCCAGCCCCAGCATTTT. Protein product: CASSYSGGSGQPQHF.

This clone was seen once. The rearrangement links TRBV10-3 to TRBJ2-7; D may match TRBD1 or TRBD2 (5 bases each). CDR1 ENHRY and CDR2 SYGVKD come from the germline V gene. The CDR3 has 13 amino acids. Trimming pared 6 bases from V and 3 bases from J, leaving 12 bases between. CDR3 bases: TGTGCCATCAGAGGGGACGGGGTCTACGAGCAGTACTTC. Encoded protein: CAIRGDGVYEQYF.

The chain is built from TRBV12-1 and TRBJ1-5. TRBV12-1 is flagged as a pseudogene. The CDR3 has 11 residues. CDR3 in DNA: TGTGCCACCTTCACCGGGCAGCCCCAGCATTTT. Protein product: CATFTGQPQHF.

The V gene is TRBV15, the J gene TRBJ1-1; TRBD1 aligns across 7 bases. The CDR3 spans 15 residues. The V gene's germline CDR1 is LNHNV and CDR2 YYDKDF (reference sequence). V dropped 0 bases and J dropped 4; count of bases not matched to a gene: 5. DNA of the CDR3: TGTGCCACCAGCAGAGATAAGAAGGGGGCCACTGAAGCTTTCTTT. Its protein is CATSRDKKGATEAFF.

This rearrangement joins TRBV6-5 to TRBJ2-1; 9 positions match TRBD2. This CDR3 spans 16 amino acids. Germline values: CDR1 MNHEY, CDR2 SVGAGI. The junction had 6 bases not matched to a gene; V was cut back by 0 bases and J by 6 bases. The CDR3 sequence is CASSYSGGGAGNEQFF. As DNA, the CDR3 is TGTGCCAGCAGTTACTCGGGCGGGGGGGCGGGCAATGAGCAGTTCTTC.

The V gene is TRBV10-3, the J gene TRBJ1-1; D uncertain. Per the germline V gene, CDR1 is ENHRY and CDR2 is SYGVKD. V was pared by 7 bases and J by 3 bases, with 12 bases between. The length of the CDR3 is 13 residues. CDR3 bases: TGTGCCATCACACAAGGAACCGACACTGAAGCTTTCTTT. This encodes CAITQGTDTEAFF.

The CDR3 bases are TGTGCCAGCAGAGGGCAGGGGGCCTACAATGAGCAGTTCTTC. Its protein product is CASRGQGAYNEQFF. The chain joins TRBV28 to TRBJ2-1; 7 nucleotides align to TRBD1. The CDR3 covers 14 residues. V trimming: 6 bases; J trimming: 2 bases; junction bases outside the gene matches: 4. CDR1 MDHEN and CDR2 SYDVKM come from the germline V gene.

The chain combines TRBV6-5 with TRBJ2-3; 7 bases match TRBD2. Trimming cost V 6 bases and J 4 bases; bases outside gene matches: 4. There are 13 residues in the CDR3. Germline V gene lookup returns CDR1 MNHEY and CDR2 SVGAGI. The CDR3 protein is CASRYTSADTQYF. The CDR3 bases are TGTGCCAGCAGGTATACTAGCGCAGATACGCAGTATTTT.

Only one count was recorded for this clone. V gene TRBV5-1 combines with J gene TRBJ2-3; D uncertain. The CDR3 covers 12 residues. Deletions cut 1 base from V and 4 bases from J, with 4 bases between. CDR1 SGHRS and CDR2 YFSETQ come from the germline V gene. The CDR3 DNA sequence: TGCGCCAGCAGCTTGAATGCAGATACGCAGTATTTT. It is translated as CASSLNADTQYF.

The rearrangement joins TRBV9 to TRBJ2-2, with 7 bases matching TRBD2. The V gene end was trimmed by 0 bases and the J gene end by 5 bases; junction bases not matched to a gene: 7. The CDR3 runs to 16 residues. Germline CDR1 and CDR2: SGDLS and YYNGEE. As DNA, the CDR3 is TGTGCCAGCAGCGTAGGTCTAGCGGTGCCAACCGGGGAGCTGTTTTTT. It translates to CASSVGLAVPTGELFF.

The chain links TRBV6-6 to TRBJ1-2, with D possibly matching TRBD1 (5 bases). From germline, CDR1 is MNHNY and CDR2 SVGAGI (reference sequence). CDR3 length equals 16 residues. Trimming stripped 0 bases from V and 2 bases from J, with 13 bases between. The CDR3, as DNA: TGTGCCAGCAGTTACTCGCCCATCCGGGGCAACTATGGCTACACCTTC. It encodes CASSYSPIRGNYGYTF.

The chain couples TRBV6-1 to TRBJ2-3; no definite D call. The ends were cut back, 1 base at V and 4 bases at J, with 6 bases in the middle. Germline CDR1 MNHNS, CDR2 SASEGT. This CDR3 comprises 13 residues. CDR3 protein: CASSEDTADTQYF. The CDR3 coding sequence is TGTGCCAGCAGTGAAGACACTGCAGATACGCAGTATTTT.

In DNA, the CDR3 is TGTGCCAGCAGCGCCCCCGGGACAACGAACACCGGGGAGCTGTTTTTT. Amino acid sequence: CASSAPGTTNTGELFF. The V gene is TRBV9, the J gene TRBJ2-2, with D possibly being TRBD1 (6 bases). In germline, CDR1 is SGDLS, CDR2 YYNGEE. CDR3 length: 16 amino acids. Trimming left V 3 bases short and J 0 bases short, with 12 bases between.

This sequence joins TRBV6-5 and TRBJ1-5; 10 nucleotides align to TRBD1. The V gene's germline CDR1 is MNHEY and CDR2 SVGAGI. J gave up 0 bases and V 4 bases, and 3 bases lay outside the gene matches. The CDR3 totals 16 residues. CDR3 nucleotides: TGTGCCAGCAGTTTTTGGGACAGGGGTAGCAATCAGCCCCAGCATTTT. Translation gives CASSFWDRGSNQPQHF.

This clone was found a few times. The chain employs TRBV7-8 and TRBJ1-2, with D unresolved. This CDR3 contains 15 residues. The V end lost 0 bases, the J end lost 5 bases, and 13 bases lay between the germline ends. Germline-derived CDR1 and CDR2 are SGHVS and FQNEAQ. CDR3 region: CASSLAEWKDYGYTF. For the CDR3, the DNA is TGTGCCAGCAGCTTAGCGGAATGGAAAGATTATGGCTACACCTTC.

The V call is TRBV4-3, the J call TRBJ1-4; D is possibly TRBD1 (6 bases). CDR1 and CDR2 (germline): LGHNA, YSLEER. Trimming removed 1 base from V and 8 bases from J, with 17 bases in between. This CDR3 is built from 16 residues. The CDR3 DNA is TGCGCCAGCAGCCAAGGGGGGGCAGGGAGTCTAGAAAAACTGTTTTTT. Amino acid sequence: CASSQGGAGSLEKLFF.

The rearrangement uses TRBV19 and TRBJ2-2, with TRBD2 as a possible D gene (5 bases). The ends were cut back, 5 bases at V and 6 bases at J, with 10 bases in the middle. The CDR3 loop spans 13 amino acids. CDR1 is LNHDA and CDR2 is SQIVND in the germline V gene (reference sequence). CDR3 sequence reads: CASSVGLSGELFF. CDR3 bases: TGTGCCAGTAGTGTCGGACTCTCCGGGGAGCTGTTTTTT.

Only a few counts were recorded for this clone. This chain uses TRBV6-5 with TRBJ2-7; 9 nucleotides line up with TRBD2. Trimming took 6 bases from V and 6 from J; bases not matched to a gene: 0. CDR1 is MNHEY, CDR2 SVGAGI, per germline. The CDR3 spans 11 residues. The CDR3 DNA is TGTGCCAGCAGGCGGGGGGGCGAGCAGTACTTC. Its protein is CASRRGGEQYF.